The next 32 T cell receptor beta chains were all read from a single sample in a study of human T cells and chemical hapten exposure. TCRdb fed the RACE reads into MiXCR, producing one record per CDR3 protein. The repertoire holds a few hundred thousand distinct CDR3 sequences, about 6.3% seen once, with about 6% in the top ten. Specified time point: patch test 2, 6 weeks after DPC sensitization. Described treatment: therapeutic diphenylcyclopropenone sensitization with weekly scalp DPC. Here the sequenced sample was whole blood, taken in connection with sensitization to the hapten diphenylcyclopropenone (DPC). All receptors come from a woman younger than 30 with alopecia areata. Some clones in this sample may be carry-over from other donors' samples.

The chain has TRBV7-3 and TRBJ2-6; D uncertain. Germline CDR1 and CDR2: SGHTA and FQGTGA. Trimming pared 5 bases from V and 0 bases from J, leaving 8 bases between. This CDR3 contains 15 residues. The CDR3: CASSPQLSGANVLTF. Written as DNA, the CDR3 is TGTGCCAGCAGCCCGCAACTCTCTGGGGCCAACGTCCTGACTTTC.

The V gene is TRBV5-4, the J gene TRBJ1-2; no clear D gene. CDR3 length: 13 amino acids. The germline V gene encodes CDR1 SGHNT and CDR2 YYREEE (reference sequence). V gave up 1 base and J gave up 3 bases, with 7 bases separating them. DNA for the CDR3: TGTGCCAGCAGCTTGCCGGCAGACTATGGCTACACCTTC. This codes for CASSLPADYGYTF.

The V gene is TRBV10-3, the J gene TRBJ1-2; 7 bases agree with TRBD1. Looked up from germline, CDR1 is ENHRY and CDR2 is SYGVKD. The CDR3 loop spans 13 amino acids. V lost 2 bases, J lost 6 bases, and 3 bases stayed unmatched. The CDR3, as DNA: TGTGCCATCAGTGAGACAGGGGTAGATGGCTACACCTTC. Protein sequence: CAISETGVDGYTF.

V and J are TRBV5-1 and TRBJ2-3, with unresolved D. Trimming cost V 3 bases and J 5 bases, with 19 bases left between them. The CDR3 is 16 amino acids. CDR1 is SGHRS, CDR2 YFSETQ, per germline. CDR3 amino acids: CASSSESVQPEDTQYF. The CDR3 DNA follows: TGCGCCAGCAGCTCTGAATCTGTACAGCCAGAAGATACGCAGTATTTT.

There are many counts of this clonotype. V gene TRBV27 combines with J gene TRBJ2-2, with 10 bases lining up with TRBD2. The V segment lost 2 bases and the J segment 6 bases; nucleotides outside the gene matches: 3. Looked up from germline, CDR1 is MNHEY and CDR2 is SMNVEV (reference sequence). The CDR3 has 15 amino acids. The CDR3 protein is CASSLLAGAPGELFF. The CDR3 coding sequence is TGTGCCAGCAGTTTACTAGCGGGGGCGCCCGGGGAGCTGTTTTTT.

This clonotype was picked up a small number of times. The CDR3: CASSVVSSGNFEAFF. The CDR3 bases are TGTGCCAGCAGCGTCGTCTCGTCAGGGAATTTCGAAGCTTTCTTT. The J gene is TRBJ1-1, the V gene TRBV5-6; possibly TRBD1 for D (5 bases). V was clipped by 4 bases and J by 8 bases, with 21 bases between them. Germline CDR1 and CDR2: SGHDT and YYEEEE. This CDR3 is 15 amino acids long.

This clonotype occurred a few times. The chain combines TRBV9 with TRBJ2-3, with D perhaps assigned TRBD1 or TRBD2 (5 bases each). CDR1 is SGDLS, CDR2 YYNGEE, per germline. Trimming stripped 0 bases from V and 0 bases from J, with 11 bases between. The CDR3 consists of 16 residues. In nucleotides, the CDR3 is TGTGCCAGCAGCGTAGTTTTCGGGGCTAGCACAGATACGCAGTATTTT. Protein: CASSVVFGASTDTQYF.

This clonotype was seen a few times. V gene TRBV6-2 or TRBV6-3 combines with J gene TRBJ1-1, with a tentative D call TRBD1 (6 bases). The CDR3 covers 13 residues. Trimming shortened V by 5 bases and J by 4 bases, and 11 bases separated the two germline ends. The germline V gene has CDR1 MNHEY and CDR2 SVGEGT. As DNA, the CDR3 is TGTGCCAGCAGTCGAACAGGGAGCACTGAAGCTTTCTTT. Translating gives CASSRTGSTEAFF.

At least ten counts were recorded for this clonotype. The chain recombines TRBV12-3 or TRBV12-4 with TRBJ1-3, with D unresolved. The CDR3 extends over 14 amino acids. Trimming pared 6 bases from V and 0 bases from J, leaving 9 bases between. The CDR3: CASSPLVSGNTIYF. CDR3 sequence (DNA): TGTGCCAGCAGCCCCTTGGTCTCTGGAAACACCATATATTTT.

This clonotype was counted ten times or more. This chain connects TRBV18 to TRBJ1-5, with TRBD1 as a possible D gene (6 bases). Trimming removed 2 bases from V and 5 bases from J, with 16 bases in between. The germline gives CDR1 KGHSH, CDR2 LQKENI. CDR3 length: 16 residues. CDR3 bases: TGTGCCAGCTCACCAAATCGCCCGCAGGGGCATCAGCCCCAGCATTTT. This sequence encodes CASSPNRPQGHQPQHF.

V and J are TRBV6-1 and TRBJ2-3; perhaps TRBD1 as D (7 bases). V lost 8 bases and J lost 4, with 16 bases in between. This CDR3 is built from 14 residues. CDR1 and CDR2 (germline): MNHNS, SASEGT. CDR3 region: CASGGGTGADTQYF. As DNA, the CDR3 is TGTGCCAGCGGAGGGGGTACAGGGGCAGATACGCAGTATTTT.

The chain employs TRBV28 and TRBJ2-5, with 9 positions matching TRBD2. Germline CDR1 is MDHEN and CDR2 is SYDVKM. The CDR3 runs 16 residues. V shed 2 bases, J shed 1 base, and the junction held 5 bases outside the gene matches. CDR3 DNA sequence: TGTGCCAGCAGTTTAGGTCTAGCGGGGACCCAAGAGACCCAGTACTTC. Translated: CASSLGLAGTQETQYF.

With respect to this clonotype: This could be a read error, since a much larger clone is one nucleotide away. In DNA, the CDR3 is TGTGCCAGCAGCTTAGCGGTACAGCCCTCGGACGAGCAGTACTTC. It is translated as CASSLAVQPSDEQYF. J is TRBJ2-7 and V is TRBV11-1, with D uncertain. V dropped 0 bases and J dropped 5 bases, with 14 bases sitting between them. CDR1 and CDR2 (germline): SGHAT, FQDESV (reference sequence). The CDR3 runs 15 residues.

This clonotype appeared a few times. V is TRBV6-5 and J is TRBJ1-1; 7 bases are shared with TRBD1. CDR1 and CDR2 (germline): MNHEY, SVGAGI. The CDR3 sequence is 16 residues long. Trimming cost V 9 bases and J 5 bases; bases outside gene matches: 18. The CDR3 sequence: CARIKMGGGLGTEAFF. The CDR3 nucleotides are TGTGCCAGGATCAAAATGGGAGGGGGCTTGGGGACTGAAGCTTTCTTT.

V is TRBV6-5 and J is TRBJ2-3; TRBD2 aligns across 7 bases. CDR3 size: 17 residues. V dropped 1 base and J dropped 1; count of bases not matched to a gene: 8. Germline V lookup: CDR1 MNHEY, CDR2 SVGAGI. CDR3 sequence reads: CASSYWGGGLGTDTQYF. The CDR3 DNA is TGTGCCAGCAGTTACTGGGGCGGGGGTCTGGGCACAGATACGCAGTATTTT.

The V call is TRBV20-1, the J call TRBJ1-5; 9 bases agree with TRBD1. Germline CDR1 is DFQATT and CDR2 is SNEGSKA (reference sequence). The CDR3 extends over 16 amino acids. Trimming cost V 2 bases and J 1 base; bases outside gene matches: 6. The CDR3 DNA follows: TGCAGTGCTAGATCTGGGGACAGGGAGAGCAATCAGCCCCAGCATTTT. Translation: CSARSGDRESNQPQHF.

This clonotype occurred a few times. The CDR3 sequence is CASSLTGSGEKLFF. CDR3 sequence (DNA): TGTGCCAGCAGTTTGACCGGGAGTGGGGAAAAACTGTTTTTT. J is TRBJ1-4 and V is TRBV6-6, with unresolved D. The CDR3 has 14 residues. V dropped 4 bases and J dropped 8 bases, with 14 bases sitting between them. The V gene's germline CDR1 is MNHNY and CDR2 SVGAGI (reference sequence).

The rearrangement joins TRBV18 to TRBJ1-4; D is undetermined. This CDR3 has 16 residues. Germline V lookup: CDR1 KGHSH, CDR2 LQKENI. With 3 bases removed from V and 6 bases from J, the gap between germline ends came to 17 bases. CDR3 in amino acids: CASSPRNSVSYEKLFF. The DNA for the CDR3 is TGTGCCAGCTCACCCCGGAACAGTGTTAGTTATGAAAAACTGTTTTTT.

This clonotype came up a few times. The genes are TRBV10-3 and TRBJ1-5, with D unresolved. CDR3 size: 13 residues. Trimming pared 6 bases from V and 7 bases from J, leaving 13 bases between. The V gene's germline CDR1 is ENHRY and CDR2 SYGVKD. The CDR3 reads CAIRETLAQPQHF. CDR3 coding DNA: TGTGCCATCAGAGAGACCCTTGCACAGCCCCAGCATTTT.

This clonotype was seen more than once but under ten times. The V and J genes are TRBV20-1 and TRBJ2-5; perhaps TRBD2 as D (5 bases). The CDR3 runs 14 residues. V was trimmed by 1 base and J by 5 bases, leaving 14 bases between them. Germline V lookup: CDR1 DFQATT, CDR2 SNEGSKA (reference sequence). The CDR3, as DNA: TGCAGTGCTAGAGGGCGGTCGAGGGTTGAGACCCAGTACTTC. It translates to CSARGRSRVETQYF.

The sample holds many counts of this clonotype. V gene TRBV4-3 combines with J gene TRBJ1-1, with no clear D. Germline CDR1 reads LGHNA; CDR2 reads YSLEER. The CDR3 length is 14 residues. V shed 0 bases and J shed 1 base, with 6 bases lying between them. This CDR3 is CASSQEEANTEAFF. In DNA, the CDR3 is TGCGCCAGCAGCCAAGAGGAGGCGAACACTGAAGCTTTCTTT.

This clonotype was observed at least ten times. V is TRBV6-1 and J is TRBJ1-1; D remains unclear. Trimming took off 2 bases at V and 8 bases at J, with 15 bases between the two ends. The CDR3 has 14 residues. CDR1 is MNHNS, CDR2 SASEGT, per germline. CDR3 residues: CASSERISRGEAFF. The DNA for the CDR3 is TGTGCCAGCAGTGAAAGGATATCCCGGGGAGAAGCTTTCTTT.

This clonotype was observed a few times. CDR3 DNA: TGTGCCAGCCGCCGGGGAGGGGGAGTGAACACTGAAGCTTTCTTT. Translation: CASRRGGGVNTEAFF. V and J are TRBV6-2 or TRBV6-3 and TRBJ1-1; tentatively, D is TRBD1 (6 bases). CDR3 length: 15 amino acids. The V end was cut by 8 bases, the J end by 0 bases, with 16 bases between. Germline CDR1 and CDR2: MNHEY and SVGEGT.

A few counts support this clonotype. This chain links TRBV28 with TRBJ1-2; the D is unclear. CDR1 and CDR2 (germline): MDHEN, SYDVKM. This CDR3 is built from 12 residues. V shed 10 bases and J shed 8 bases, with 17 bases lying between them. The CDR3 bases are TGTGCCACTGAGCGGGTGACTGGAGGCTACACCTTC. Translating gives CATERVTGGYTF.

The sample holds a few counts of this clonotype. V is TRBV27 and J is TRBJ1-5, with D unclear. Germline-derived CDR1 and CDR2 are MNHEY and SMNVEV (reference sequence). The CDR3 consists of 15 residues. V was trimmed by 0 bases and J by 0 bases, leaving 6 bases between them. CDR3 DNA sequence: TGTGCCAGCAGTTTATCGCGGGGTAGCAATCAGCCCCAGCATTTT. This translates into CASSLSRGSNQPQHF.

V is TRBV2 and J is TRBJ2-2; 10 positions agree with TRBD2. Trimming at V came to 7 bases and at J to 4 bases, leaving 6 bases not matched to a gene. From germline, CDR1 is SNHLY and CDR2 FYNNEI. The CDR3 covers 15 residues. The CDR3 bases are TGTGCCAGCAAGAACGAGCGGGGGGGCACCGGGGAGCTGTTTTTT. This codes for CASKNERGGTGELFF.

This chain joins TRBV3-1 and TRBJ2-7; 9 bases agree with TRBD2. CDR1 LGHDT and CDR2 YNNKEL come from the germline V gene (reference sequence). The CDR3 runs to 16 residues. V trimming: 0 bases; J trimming: 2 bases; junction bases outside the gene matches: 5. The CDR3 DNA is TGTGCCAGCAGCCAAGATGCGGGACTAGCCGCCTACGAGCAGTACTTC. Protein product: CASSQDAGLAAYEQYF.

V gene TRBV6-6 combines with J gene TRBJ1-5, with D perhaps matching TRBD1 (5 bases). CDR1 and CDR2 (germline): MNHNY, SVGAGI (reference sequence). The CDR3 has 17 residues. V lost 6 bases and J lost 1, with 19 bases in between. The CDR3 loop is CASRGSLGPQSNQPQHF. The CDR3 nucleotides are TGTGCCAGCAGGGGTAGCCTGGGACCCCAGAGCAATCAGCCCCAGCATTTT.

This clonotype was observed at least ten times. The chain joins TRBV3-1 to TRBJ1-3; no firm D call. Germline CDR1 is LGHDT and CDR2 is YNNKEL (reference sequence). The CDR3 runs to 14 residues. V lost 2 bases to trimming and J lost 3 bases, with 8 bases between them. The CDR3 loop is CASSQSSVGNTIYF. The CDR3 coding sequence is TGTGCCAGCAGCCAATCATCTGTTGGAAACACCATATATTTT.

This clonotype was seen a handful of times. The chain carries TRBV20-1 and TRBJ2-2, with 12 bases identical to TRBD2. Germline V gives CDR1 DFQATT, CDR2 SNEGSKA (reference sequence). This CDR3 spans 14 amino acids. Losses at the gene ends were 3 bases for V and 4 bases for J; bases not matched to a gene: 0. This CDR3 is CSARGLAGTGELFF. The CDR3 DNA sequence: TGCAGTGCTAGGGGACTAGCGGGCACCGGGGAGCTGTTTTTT.

This clonotype was counted at least ten times. The CDR3 protein is CASTGLAGELFF. CDR3 DNA: TGTGCCAGCACTGGACTAGCCGGGGAGCTGTTTTTT. The chain joins TRBV6-2 or TRBV6-3 to TRBJ2-2, with 7 positions matching TRBD2. The CDR3 is 12 residues long. Germline values: CDR1 MNHEY, CDR2 SVGEGT. The J segment lost 6 bases and the V segment lost 7 bases, leaving 2 bases of the junction unmatched.

The J gene is TRBJ1-6, the V gene TRBV6-1; D remains unclear. This CDR3 has 12 amino acids. CDR1 MNHNS and CDR2 SASEGT come from the germline V gene. V was trimmed by 3 bases and J by 11 bases, leaving 8 bases between them. The CDR3 sequence is CASSDYIAPLHF. For the CDR3, the DNA is TGTGCCAGCAGTGATTATATTGCACCCCTCCACTTT.